The source of this TCR beta chain is a study of graft-versus-host responses after intestinal transplantation. Study results and caveats: Among recipient marrow samples, GvH clones were found; some appeared first in ileum or blood. With peak circulating GvH clone levels came an association with early post-transplant HvG declines. Allografts from individuals with graft-donor T cell macrochimerism displayed high graft-versus-host to host-versus-graft clonal ratios.

With regard to this clone: The antigen remains unidentified.

Generated by immunoSEQ multiplex PCR, the TCRdb table keeps only in-frame clones and is missing some. The sample includes about 120,000 clones, around 96% seen only once; the top ten take around 3%. Germline CDR1 reads MDHEN; CDR2 reads SYDVKM. Germline trimming cut 2 bases from V and 6 bases from J; bases unmatched to any gene: 0. The CDR3 is 14 amino acids. The TCR comes from a human donor who received an intestinal transplant. The starting material was unstimulated CD8+ T cells sorted from spleen or lymph node cells, obtained before intestinal transplant. V gene TRBV28 combines with J gene TRBJ2-1; 11 nucleotides line up with TRBD2. CDR3 bases: TGTGCCAGCAGTTTACTAGCGGGAGGCAATGAGCAGTTCTTC. Protein product: CASSLLAGGNEQFF. Based on the CDR3 plus reference TRBV28 and TRBJ2-1, the full variable domain is DVKVTQSSRYLVKRTGEKVFLECVQDMDHENMFWYRQDPGLGLRLIYFSYDVKMKEKGDIPEGYSVSREKKERFSLILESASTNQTSMYLCASSLLAGGNEQFFGPGTRLTVL.